The 11 T cell receptor beta chains in this list originate from one sample, sequenced in a study of human T cells and chemical hapten exposure (dated by TCRdb to the early 2020s). The time point label of this sample denotes: patch test 2, 6 weeks after DPC sensitization. The sample's treatment or condition label, in plain terms: therapeutic diphenylcyclopropenone sensitization with weekly scalp DPC. Libraries were made using RACE. The listed sequencing device is NextSeq 500. TCRdb trimmed public reads at Q25 via fastp, called clones via MiXCR and kept in-frame beta chains. Entries are consolidated by CDR3 protein sequence, retaining the most common genes and DNA. The sample includes roughly 24,000 distinct CDR3 sequences, with 7.5% to 10% observed a single time. Roughly 6.6% of the sample goes to the ten largest clones. Material: whole blood, obtained in connection with sensitization to the hapten diphenylcyclopropenone (DPC). These receptors were collected from a man aged 30-40 years with alopecia areata. Some clones in this sample may be carry-over from other donors' samples.

This clonotype was detected only a few times. The gene calls are TRBV6-1 and TRBJ2-1; a possible D gene is TRBD1 (6 bases). CDR1 and CDR2 (germline): MNHNS, SASEGT. The CDR3 covers 14 residues. V lost 10 bases, J lost 5 bases, and 18 bases lay in between. The CDR3, as DNA: TGTGCCACCTCGAGGACAGCCGGTGACAATGAGCAGTTCTTC. It codes for CATSRTAGDNEQFF.

This chain connects TRBV18 to TRBJ2-2; D perhaps matches TRBD1 (6 bases). V was clipped by 1 base and J by 3 bases, with 12 bases between them. CDR1 KGHSH and CDR2 LQKENI come from the germline V gene. This CDR3 is 16 amino acids long. Written as DNA, the CDR3 is TGTGCCAGCTCACCACACAGGACAGCCTACACCGGGGAGCTGTTTTTT. Its translation is CASSPHRTAYTGELFF.

The rearrangement joins TRBV29-1 to TRBJ2-7; D not certain. CDR1 and CDR2 from the germline V gene are SQVTM and ANQGSEA. V lost 4 bases and J lost 1, with 5 bases in between. There are 11 residues in the CDR3. Written as DNA, the CDR3 is TGCAGCGTTGTTAGTTCCTACGAGCAGTACTTC. Protein: CSVVSSYEQYF.

This clonotype was seen at least ten times. This chain joins TRBV29-1 and TRBJ1-2; 8 nucleotides match TRBD1. The germline V gene has CDR1 SQVTM and CDR2 ANQGSEA. The CDR3 has 13 amino acids. With V trimmed by 6 bases and J by 3 bases, 6 bases remained unmatched. CDR3 sequence reads: CSVGGQAHYGYTF. CDR3 nucleotide sequence: TGCAGCGTGGGGGGACAGGCCCACTATGGCTACACCTTC. Complete variable domain (other parts from reference TRBV29-1 and TRBJ1-2): SAVISQKPSRDICQRGTSLTIQCQVDSQVTMMFWYRQQPGQSLTLIATANQGSEATYESGFVIDKFPISRPNLTFSTLTVSNMSPEDSSIYLCSVGGQAHYGYTFGSGTRLTVV.

Ten or more counts support this clonotype. The chain combines TRBV7-9 with TRBJ2-6, with 12 nucleotides matching TRBD2. J gave up 0 bases and V 5 bases, and 2 bases lay outside the gene matches. The CDR3 contains 17 residues. Per the germline V gene, CDR1 is SEHNR and CDR2 is FQNEAQ (reference sequence). The CDR3 region has the DNA TGTGCCAGCAGCCCGGGACTAGCGGGCTCTGGGGCCAACGTCCTGACTTTC. Its translation: CASSPGLAGSGANVLTF. The variable domain in full, with the rest retrieved from reference TRBV7-9 and TRBJ2-6, is DTGVSQNPRHKITKRGQNVTFRCDPISEHNRLYWYRQTLGQGPEFLTYFQNEAQLEKSRLLSDRFSAERPKGSFSTLEIQRTEQGDSAMYLCASSPGLAGSGANVLTFGAGSRLTVL.

The chain uses TRBV29-1 and TRBJ2-7; TRBD2 matches 9 bases. Trimming at V came to 7 bases and at J to 2 bases, leaving 6 bases not matched to a gene. Germline V gives CDR1 SQVTM, CDR2 ANQGSEA. The CDR3 has 13 residues. The CDR3 is CSGGGGPTYEQYF. As DNA, the CDR3 is TGCAGCGGCGGGGGGGGCCCGACCTACGAGCAGTACTTC.

The chain couples TRBV7-6 to TRBJ2-5; D is possibly TRBD2 (5 bases). V was cut by 4 bases and J by 5 bases, with 14 bases left in between. The germline V gene has CDR1 SGHVS and CDR2 FNYEAQ. There are 14 residues in the CDR3. Here the CDR3 DNA reads TGTGCCAGCAGCTCTAGCCAGTCCGGGGAGACCCAGTACTTC. This gives the protein CASSSSQSGETQYF.

Many counts were recorded for this clonotype. The chain carries TRBV7-9 and TRBJ1-5, with TRBD1 as a possible D gene (5 bases). Trimming left V 4 bases short and J 5 bases short, with 6 bases between. The germline V gene encodes CDR1 SEHNR and CDR2 FQNEAQ (reference sequence). The CDR3 is 12 amino acids. CDR3 DNA sequence: TGTGCCAGCAGCTGGGGGGATCAGCCCCAGCATTTT. As protein: CASSWGDQPQHF.

This clonotype was seen more than once but under ten times. This chain links TRBV12-3 or TRBV12-4 with TRBJ2-7; D may be TRBD2 (5 bases). The length of the CDR3 is 16 residues. V lost 8 bases to trimming and J lost 5 bases, with 25 bases between them. The CDR3, as DNA: TGTGCCAGCGGTCGATGGACTGGAAGCTTGTTAAACGAGCAGTACTTC. Protein sequence: CASGRWTGSLLNEQYF.

The chain carries TRBV11-2 and TRBJ2-2, with 9 bases matching TRBD1. Per germline, CDR1 SGHAT and CDR2 FQNNGV. The CDR3 consists of 15 residues. J was trimmed by 6 bases and V by 8 bases; bases with no gene match: 10. The DNA of the CDR3 is TGTGCCAGCGGCCCCGGGACAGGGCCCTCCGGGGAGCTGTTTTTT. Amino acids: CASGPGTGPSGELFF. The full variable domain, with the rest looked up from reference TRBV11-2 and TRBJ2-2, is EAGVAQSPRYKIIEKRQSVAFWCNPISGHATLYWYQQILGQGPKLLIQFQNNGVVDDSQLPKDRFSAERLKGVDSTLKIQPAKLEDSAVYLCASGPGTGPSGELFFGEGSRLTVL.

This clonotype appeared many times. The gene calls are TRBV29-1 and TRBJ1-1, with 9 nucleotides matching TRBD1. The junction had 7 bases not matched to a gene; V was cut back by 0 bases and J by 2 bases. CDR1 and CDR2 from the germline V gene are SQVTM and ANQGSEA. CDR3 length: 16 amino acids. CDR3 nucleotide sequence: TGCAGCGTTGAAGATCTGGGACAGGGACTCAACACTGAAGCTTTCTTT. The encoded protein is CSVEDLGQGLNTEAFF.